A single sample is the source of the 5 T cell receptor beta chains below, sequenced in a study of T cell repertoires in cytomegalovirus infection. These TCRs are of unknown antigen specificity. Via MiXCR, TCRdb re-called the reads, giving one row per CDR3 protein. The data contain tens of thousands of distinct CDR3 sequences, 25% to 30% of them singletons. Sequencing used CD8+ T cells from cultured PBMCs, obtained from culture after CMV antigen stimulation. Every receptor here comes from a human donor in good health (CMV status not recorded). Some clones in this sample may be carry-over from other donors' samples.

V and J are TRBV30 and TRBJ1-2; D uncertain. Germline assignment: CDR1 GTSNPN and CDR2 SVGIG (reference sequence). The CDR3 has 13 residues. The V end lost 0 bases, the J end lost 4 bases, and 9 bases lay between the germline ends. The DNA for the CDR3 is TGTGCCTGGAGTGTACTCGGGGTCTATGGCTACACCTTC. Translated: CAWSVLGVYGYTF.

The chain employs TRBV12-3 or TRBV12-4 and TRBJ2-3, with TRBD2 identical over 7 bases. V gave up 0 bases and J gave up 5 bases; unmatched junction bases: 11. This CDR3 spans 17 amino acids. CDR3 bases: TGTGCCAGCAGTTTAGCTACCCCCGGGACTAAATTAGATACGCAGTATTTT. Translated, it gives CASSLATPGTKLDTQYF.

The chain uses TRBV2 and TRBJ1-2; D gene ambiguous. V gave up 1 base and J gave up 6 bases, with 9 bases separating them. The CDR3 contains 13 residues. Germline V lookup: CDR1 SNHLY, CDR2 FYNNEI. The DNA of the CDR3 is TGTGCCAGCAGTGAAGACCGGTTGAATGGCTACACCTTC. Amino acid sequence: CASSEDRLNGYTF.

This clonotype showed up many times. Here the CDR3 reads CSAKKGSSIYGYTF. For the CDR3, the DNA is TGCAGTGCTAAAAAGGGATCTTCGATCTATGGCTACACCTTC. This chain links TRBV20-1 with TRBJ1-2; no clear D gene. The CDR3 runs 14 residues. Germline CDR1 and CDR2: DFQATT and SNEGSKA (reference sequence). Trimming took off 4 bases at V and 4 bases at J, with 16 bases between the two ends.

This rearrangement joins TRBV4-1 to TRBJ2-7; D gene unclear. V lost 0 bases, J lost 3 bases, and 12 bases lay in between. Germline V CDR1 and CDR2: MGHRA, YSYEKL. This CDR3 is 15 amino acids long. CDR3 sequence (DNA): TGCGCCAGCAGCCAAGATGGGCTAGTGCGCTACGAGCAGTACTTC. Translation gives CASSQDGLVRYEQYF.